This note documents a single T cell receptor beta chain sequence. What it binds is unknown. This sample is part of a study of Ad26.COV2.S vaccination and SARS-CoV-2 variants. Looking at the study overall: A participant enrolled in the COV1001 Ad26.COV2.S trial arm provided the sample. Ad26.COV2.S, an intramuscular injection, was given once or twice 56 days apart. Study-wide results and caveats: For non-spike TCRs, breadth in vaccine recipients resembled that in placebo recipients.

Treatment in this sample: around 19 received Ad26.COV2.S at low or high dose, single or two shots; about 5 received placebo; per-sample allocation not given. Collection of the samples took place on day 63 after the first injection of vaccine or placebo. It was an adult aged 18-55 years in Boston who was the donor. Trimming pared 5 bases from V and 5 bases from J, leaving 10 bases between. This CDR3 is built from 13 residues. Looked up from germline, CDR1 is LGHDT and CDR2 is YNNKEL (reference sequence). Clones were read by immunoSEQ multiplex PCR, and TCRdb kept only the in-frame ones, dropping some. The sample carries roughly 700,000 clones, approximately 88% recorded once.

The chain links TRBV3-1 (or the pseudogene TRBV3-2) to TRBJ1-5; unclear D gene. This TCR came from a person between 18 and 65 years old who received the Ad26.COV2.S COVID-19 vaccine or a placebo. The material sequenced was peripheral blood, taken in a trial of Ad26.COV2.S vaccine versus placebo. In nucleotides, the CDR3 is TGTGCCAGCAGCGCAAAGGGCGATCAGCCCCAGCATTTT. Translating it yields CASSAKGDQPQHF.